A selection of T cell receptor beta chains follows, all from one sample in a study of cytomegalovirus exposure and HLA in healthy donors. Data came from immunoSEQ multiplex PCR; TCRdb stores just in-frame clones and leaves some out. The sample yields about 130,000 clones, of which the top ten take up 2.2%. The specimen was PBMCs. The receptors derive from a middle-aged man in good health and CMV-seronegative. CDR3s include the opening cysteine and the closing phenylalanine or tryptophan. A D gene is named only where the DNA matches it firmly.

v_call,d_call,j_call,cdr3_nt,cdr3_aa
TRBV6-5,TRBD1,TRBJ2-1,TGTGCCAGCAGTTACTACAGGGGCGCTAACAATGAGCAGTTCTTC,CASSYYRGANNEQFF
TRBV11-2,.,TRBJ2-1,TGTGCCAGCAGCTTAGCAGGTCAGGGGTACAATGAGCAGTTCTTC,CASSLAGQGYNEQFF
TRBV5-1,.,TRBJ1-4,TGCGCCAGCAGCCTAGAGTTTGCAACTAATGAAAAACTGTTTTTT,CASSLEFATNEKLFF
TRBV28,TRBD2,TRBJ2-7,TGTGCCAGCAGTAGCACCGGGACTAGCGGCTACGAGCAGTACTTC,CASSSTGTSGYEQYF
TRBV11-3,.,TRBJ2-7,TGTGCCAGCAGCTTATCTAGCTTCTACGAGCAGTACTTC,CASSLSSFYEQYF
TRBV30,TRBD2,TRBJ2-1,TGTGCCTGGAGTGCTAGCGGGAGATTCTACAATGAGCAGTTCTTC,CAWSASGRFYNEQFF
TRBV9,TRBD2,TRBJ2-7,TGTGCCAGCAGCGTAGGCGGTAGCGGGAGCGGCGAGCAGTACTTC,CASSVGGSGSGEQYF
TRBV10-3,.,TRBJ1-2,TGTGCCATCAGTGCCCCTGGCAACTATGGCTACACCTTC,CAISAPGNYGYTF
TRBV7-6,.,TRBJ2-2,TGTGCCAGCAGCTTAGCTCAAGGACAGAACACCGGGGAGCTGTTTTTT,CASSLAQGQNTGELFF
TRBV30,TRBD1,TRBJ1-1,TGTGCCTGGACACCAGGGGGGATGGGAGCTTTCTTT,CAWTPGGMGAFF
TRBV7-7,.,TRBJ2-3,TGTGCTAGCAGCTTCGGGGGAGTAGGCGATACGCAGTATTTT,CASSFGGVGDTQYF
TRBV10-1,TRBD2,TRBJ2-5,TGCGCCAGCAGTGAATCGGGAGGAGAGACCCAGTACTTC,CASSESGGETQYF
TRBV5-5,TRBD2,TRBJ2-7,TGTGCCAGCAGCCAAGCGGGAGGGCCCTCCTACGAGCAGTACTTC,CASSQAGGPSYEQYF
TRBV5-4,.,TRBJ1-2,TGTGCCAGCAGCTTGCTTGGCTCGCCCCACCATGGCTACACCTTC,CASSLLGSPHHGYTF
TRBV11-3,.,TRBJ2-7,TGTGCCAGCAGCTTCCCTAGTTCCGCGCAGTACTTC,CASSFPSSAQYF
TRBV7-2,TRBD1,TRBJ1-2,TGTGCCAGCAGCTGGACAGGGTATGGCTACACCTTC,CASSWTGYGYTF
TRBV9,.,TRBJ2-5,TGTGCCAGCAGCGTACTCCAAGAGACCCAGTACTTC,CASSVLQETQYF
TRBV4-3,.,TRBJ1-3,TGCGCCAGCAGCCAAGTTACAGGGCACGGAAACACCATATATTTT,CASSQVTGHGNTIYF
TRBV30,.,TRBJ1-3,TGTGCCTGGAGTGTATCCGGCGGATGGTCCGGAAACACCATATATTTT,CAWSVSGGWSGNTIYF
TRBV5-6,.,TRBJ2-2,TGTGCCAGCAGCTTCAGCCCGACAGGCGGGGGGAACACCGGGGAGCTGTTTTTT,CASSFSPTGGGNTGELFF
TRBV5-1,TRBD2,TRBJ2-7,TGCGCCAGCAGCTTGAGGCTAGCGGGGAACTACGAGCAGTACTTC,CASSLRLAGNYEQYF
TRBV5-1,.,TRBJ1-5,TGCGCCAGCAGCTTGGGAGGGTTTAGCAATCAGCCCCAGCATTTT,CASSLGGFSNQPQHF
TRBV7-2,.,TRBJ2-5,TGTGCCAGCAGCTTAGGATCGGGATTACAAGAGACCCAGTACTTC,CASSLGSGLQETQYF
TRBV11-3,TRBD1,TRBJ2-7,TGTGCCAGCAGCGCTCCCTTCCGGGACAGGGGAACCTACGAGCAGTACTTC,CASSAPFRDRGTYEQYF
TRBV10-3,TRBD2,TRBJ2-3,TGTGCCATCAGTGATCCGGCTAGCGGGAGGACAGATACGCAGTATTTT,CAISDPASGRTDTQYF
TRBV5-4,.,TRBJ1-4,TGTGCCAGCAGCTTGGCTCTCTCTCGAGGAGAAAAACTGTTTTTT,CASSLALSRGEKLFF
TRBV9,.,TRBJ1-5,TGTGCCAGCAGCGAACTCGACTCCTTTGATCAGCCCCAGCATTTT,CASSELDSFDQPQHF
TRBV5-1,.,TRBJ2-7,TGCGCCAGCAGCTCATCGGCTAGTTTCGCCTACGAGCAGTACTTC,CASSSSASFAYEQYF
TRBV5-1,TRBD2,TRBJ2-2,TGCGCCAGCAGCGAGTCAGCGGGATGGACCGGGGAGCTGTTTTTT,CASSESAGWTGELFF
TRBV5-4,TRBD2,TRBJ2-2,TGTGCCAGCAGTACACAGGGGGTCGTAGCGGGAGGGAGGACCGGGGAGCTGTTTTTT,CASSTQGVVAGGRTGELFF
TRBV27,.,TRBJ2-7,TGTGCCAGCAGACGGCAGGGCTCCTACGAGCAGTACTTC,CASRRQGSYEQYF
TRBV4-2,.,TRBJ2-2,TGTGCCAGCAGCCAAGATCAGGAGGGTCCAGCGACCGGGGAGCTGTTTTTT,CASSQDQEGPATGELFF
TRBV27,.,TRBJ1-1,TGTGCCAGCAGGCGTTGGGGCAGTATGAACACTGAAGCTTTCTTT,CASRRWGSMNTEAFF
TRBV11-2,TRBD2,TRBJ2-3,TGTGCCAGCAGCTTAGGCGGGAGGAGCACAGATACGCAGTATTTT,CASSLGGRSTDTQYF
TRBV5-4,TRBD1,TRBJ2-6,TGTGCCAGCAGCGGGGGACAGGGAAACTCTGGGGCCAACGTCCTGACTTTC,CASSGGQGNSGANVLTF
TRBV7-2,.,TRBJ2-7,TGTGCCAGCAGCTTAGCCCTCACGACAGGCCTCTACGAGCAGTACTTC,CASSLALTTGLYEQYF
TRBV2,TRBD2,TRBJ2-7,TGTGCCAGAGCGGGGCTAGCGGATGAGCAGTACTTC,CARAGLADEQYF